The present T cell receptor (beta chain) was sequenced within a study of blood T cell repertoires in COVID-19. Study context: Collection of acute and convalescent COVID-19 samples took place in the United States, Italy and Spain. In each case, the material was cDNA or gDNA derived from T cells, B-cell-depleted T cells, or PBMCs.

In this sample, this clone turned up once. As originally analysed: Cell counts per sample came from amplifying reference gene primers. The table came from immunoSEQ multiplex PCR; TCRdb's copy has only in-frame clones and leaves some out. The V and J calls and clone size come from that table; D and trimming were worked out from the DNA. The sample lists tens of thousands of clones; more than 60% were seen once. CDR1 is MDHEN and CDR2 is SYDVKM in the germline V gene. The CDR3 consists of 12 residues. V was shortened by 5 bases and J by 2 bases, with 6 bases between the two germline ends. This chain connects TRBV28 to TRBJ1-2; D might be TRBD1 (6 bases). The sequence came from a human donor in a cohort sampled during active COVID-19. Sequencing was carried out using peripheral blood. CDR3 sequence (DNA): TGTGCCAGCAGTGACAGGAACTATGGCTACACCTTC. It specifies CASSDRNYGYTF.